This is a list of T cell receptor beta chains from one sample in a study of regulatory T cells in long-lasting Graves disease. TCRdb fed the multiplex PCR reads into MiXCR, producing one record per CDR3 protein. The table has hundreds of thousands of distinct CDR3 sequences, roughly 15% seen once. These data are also associated with another study on T cells in Graves' hyperthyroidism and ophthalmopathy.

The sequencing used peripheral blood mononuclear cells (PBMCs), collected at new diagnosis, from a patient treated with antithyroid drugs. Every receptor here comes from a woman in her twenties or thirties with Graves disease. The CDR3 runs from the conserved cysteine through the conserved F or W. Fields, in order: clone size, D gene, V gene, J gene, CDR3 DNA, CDR3 protein. The D gene is left open where the match is weak. Size tells how often a clone was seen (once, few, many) or the class of an expanded clone, and some rows leave it out.

.	.	TRBV5-1	TRBJ1-3	TGCGCCAGCAGCTTAGTCGGAGTCGGAAACACCATATATTTT	CASSLVGVGNTIYF
once	TRBD2	TRBV15	TRBJ2-4	TGTGCCACCAGCAGAGCCGGCCGGGGGGAAAACATTCAGTACTTC	CATSRAGRGENIQYF
few	.	TRBV11-2	TRBJ2-2	TGTGCCAGCAGCGAACGAATAGCGGCGAACACCGGGGAGCTGTTTTTT	CASSERIAANTGELFF
many	TRBD1	TRBV28	TRBJ1-1	TGTTTGGTCAGGCAAACAGGGGACACTGAAGCTTTCTTT	CLVRQTGDTEAFF
many	TRBD1	TRBV6-1	TRBJ1-1	TGTGCCAGCAGTACCGACAGGGGCCTAACTGAAGCTTTCTTT	CASSTDRGLTEAFF
.	.	TRBV24-1	TRBJ2-1	TGTGCCACCAGTGACTGGACGGCCAGCGGGGAGCAGTTCTTC	CATSDWTASGEQFF
many	TRBD1	TRBV7-3	TRBJ1-4	TGTGCCAGCAGCTTAACCGGGACAGGGGGCGCCAATGAAAAACTGTTTTTT	CASSLTGTGGANEKLFF
.	TRBD2	TRBV29-1	TRBJ2-7	TGCAGCGTTAACGAGAGCGGGGGGTCCGAGCAGTACTTC	CSVNESGGSEQYF
many	.	TRBV6-4	TRBJ1-5	TGTGCCAGCGGTCGGGCTCCTCAGCCCCAGCATTTT	CASGRAPQPQHF
many	.	TRBV3-1	TRBJ1-5	TGTGCCAGCAGCCAAGCTATCGCCAATCAGCCCCAGCATTTT	CASSQAIANQPQHF
few	.	TRBV6-2/TRBV6-3	TRBJ1-2	TGTGCCAGCAGTTACTCAGGGTCCCGGAGGGGCTACACCTTC	CASSYSGSRRGYTF
few	.	TRBV19	TRBJ1-1	TGTGCCAGTAGCGTCGGGGCCTCCCGAGCTTTCTTT	CASSVGASRAFF
few	TRBD1	TRBV6-1	TRBJ2-7	TGTGCCAGCAAAGACAGGGGATGGCACTACGAGCAGTACTTC	CASKDRGWHYEQYF
many	.	TRBV28	TRBJ2-7	TGTGCCAGCAGTGGGAGGGGGCGAACCTACGAGCAGTACTTC	CASSGRGRTYEQYF
.	.	TRBV7-7	TRBJ1-6	TGTGCTAGCAGCTTAGGAGTGCCGGGATCACCCCTCCACTTT	CASSLGVPGSPLHF
many	TRBD2	TRBV20-1	TRBJ2-5	TGCGGGATCGGAGGGGGACTAGCGGGATCCGGACCGGACCAAGAGACCCAGTACTTC	CGIGGGLAGSGPDQETQYF
.	.	TRBV20-1	TRBJ2-1	TGCAGTGCTAGGGGGGCTAGCGGTTACAATGAGCAGTTCTTC	CSARGASGYNEQFF
many	.	TRBV28	TRBJ2-1	TGTGCCAGCACCCCCCGGGGGGCAGCTGAGTTCTTC	CASTPRGAAEFF
.	.	TRBV11-2	TRBJ2-3	TGCGCCAGCAGCTATAGGACCCTACAAACGCAGTATTTT	CASSYRTLQTQYF
.	.	TRBV4-1	TRBJ2-5	TGCGCCAGCAGCCCTCGGACGGGGGAGACCCAGTACTTC	CASSPRTGETQYF
.	TRBD1	TRBV6-1	TRBJ1-1	TGTGCCAGCAGCCAGACAGGGCTCCCCACTGAAGCTTTCTTT	CASSQTGLPTEAFF
many	.	TRBV30	TRBJ2-1	TGTGCCTGGAGTGTCCGCTCCGGGCCGTTCTTC	CAWSVRSGPFF
many	TRBD1	TRBV7-9	TRBJ1-1	TGTGCCAGCAGCGCACCGACAGGGGAATTCTCTGAAGCTTTCTTT	CASSAPTGEFSEAFF
many	.	TRBV18	TRBJ1-5	TGTGCCAGCTCCCAAGACAGTTCTCAGCCCCAGCATTTT	CASSQDSSQPQHF
many	TRBD2	TRBV7-2	TRBJ2-5	TGTGCCAGCAGTTTAGCGGGAGTCCAAGAGACCCAGTACTTC	CASSLAGVQETQYF
many	.	TRBV18	TRBJ1-1	TGTGCCAGCTCACCGAGCATGAACACTGAAGCTTTCTTT	CASSPSMNTEAFF
few	.	TRBV5-6	TRBJ2-7	TGTGCCAGCAGCCCCGTGGACTTTTTCTACGAGCAGTACTTC	CASSPVDFFYEQYF
few	TRBD1	TRBV28	TRBJ2-7	TGTGCCAGCAGTTTAAACCTCGACAGGGAAAGACAGACCTACGAGCAGTACTTC	CASSLNLDRERQTYEQYF
few	TRBD1	TRBV7-9	TRBJ1-2	TGTGCCAGCAGCTCGGGACAGCGTTCCTATGGCTACACCTTC	CASSSGQRSYGYTF
many	.	TRBV9	TRBJ2-5	TGTGCCAGCAGCCTAACAGGGTACCAGGAGACCCAGTACTTC	CASSLTGYQETQYF
.	.	TRBV24-1	TRBJ2-1	TGTGCCACCACGGCTGGGAGAAGCTCGAAAGTCGATGAGCAGTTCTTC	CATTAGRSSKVDEQFF
.	TRBD1	TRBV19	TRBJ2-2	TGTGCCAGTAGTCGACAGGGGACTGGGGAGCTGTTTTTT	CASSRQGTGELFF
.	TRBD2	TRBV19	TRBJ2-1	TGTGCCAGTAGTGCCACCCTCCTAGCGGGAGTCTACAATGAGCAGTTCTTC	CASSATLLAGVYNEQFF
many	TRBD1	TRBV2	TRBJ1-2	TGTGCCAGCAGGGACGGGACAGTCTCCTATGGCTACACCTTC	CASRDGTVSYGYTF
.	TRBD1	TRBV24-1	TRBJ2-1	TGTGCCACCAGTGCCTGGGCCGGACAGGGCCCATACAATGAGCAGTTCTTC	CATSAWAGQGPYNEQFF
many	.	TRBV11-2	TRBJ2-3	TGTGCCAGCATCCCCGGAGGAGGTGGAGGTGCAGATACGCAGTATTTT	CASIPGGGGGADTQYF
few	.	TRBV29-1	TRBJ2-1	TGCAGCGTTGAGGGGGACGGCCGCTCCTACAATGAGCAGTTCTTC	CSVEGDGRSYNEQFF